Detailed here is one T cell receptor (beta chain). Assay: immunoSEQ multiplex PCR; the TCRdb copy retains only in-frame clones and omits some. The data contain tens of thousands of clones, about 88% of them singletons. Deletions cut 4 bases from V and 1 base from J, with 14 bases between. From germline, CDR1 is SGHRS and CDR2 YFSETQ. The CDR3 spans 15 residues. The sample originates from a study of control samples from healthy donors and cancer patients. The J gene is TRBJ1-1, the V gene TRBV5-1; possible D gene TRBD1, 6 bases. Sample: blood. This clonotype was obtained from a woman in her seventies in good health. The CDR3 bases are TGCGCCAGCAGCCACGGCGGGGGGGCGAACACTGAAGCTTTCTTT. Protein product: CASSHGGGANTEAFF.